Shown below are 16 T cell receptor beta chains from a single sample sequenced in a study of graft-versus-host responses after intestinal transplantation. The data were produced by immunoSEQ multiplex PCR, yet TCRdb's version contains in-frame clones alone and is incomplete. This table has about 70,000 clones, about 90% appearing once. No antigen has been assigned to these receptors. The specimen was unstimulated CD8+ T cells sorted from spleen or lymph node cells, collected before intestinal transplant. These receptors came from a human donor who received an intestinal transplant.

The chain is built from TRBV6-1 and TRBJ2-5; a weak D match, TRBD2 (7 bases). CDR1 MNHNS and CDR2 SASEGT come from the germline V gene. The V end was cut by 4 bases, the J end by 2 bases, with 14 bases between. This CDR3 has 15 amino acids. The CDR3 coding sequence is TGTGCCAGCAGTGGAATCGGGGGGCTTCAAGAGACCCAGTACTTC. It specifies CASSGIGGLQETQYF.

As DNA, the CDR3 is TGTGCCAGCAGCCCCGGTATAGACTCCTACGAGCAGTACTTC. It translates to CASSPGIDSYEQYF. The chain carries TRBV9 and TRBJ2-7; no clear D gene. Deletions cut 4 bases from V and 0 bases from J, with 11 bases between. The CDR3 totals 14 residues. Per the germline V gene, CDR1 is SGDLS and CDR2 is YYNGEE.

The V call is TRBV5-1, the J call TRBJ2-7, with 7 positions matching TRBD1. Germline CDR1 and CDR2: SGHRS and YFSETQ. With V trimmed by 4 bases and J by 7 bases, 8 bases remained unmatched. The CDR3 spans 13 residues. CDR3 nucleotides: TGCGCCAGCAGCCCCGTACAGGGGAGAGAGCAGTACTTC. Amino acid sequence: CASSPVQGREQYF.

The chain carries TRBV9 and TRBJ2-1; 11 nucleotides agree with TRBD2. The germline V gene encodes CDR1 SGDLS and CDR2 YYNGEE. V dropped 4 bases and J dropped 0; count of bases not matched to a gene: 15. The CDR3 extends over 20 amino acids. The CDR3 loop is CASSQGGGTSGPSSYNEQFF. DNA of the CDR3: TGTGCCAGCAGCCAAGGGGGGGGGACTAGCGGCCCAAGCTCCTACAATGAGCAGTTCTTC. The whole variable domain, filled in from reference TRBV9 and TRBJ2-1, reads DSGVTQTPKHLITATGQRVTLRCSPRSGDLSVYWYQQSLDQGLQFLIQYYNGEERAKGNILERFSAQQFPDLHSELNLSSLELGDSALYFCASSQGGGTSGPSSYNEQFFGPGTRLTVL.

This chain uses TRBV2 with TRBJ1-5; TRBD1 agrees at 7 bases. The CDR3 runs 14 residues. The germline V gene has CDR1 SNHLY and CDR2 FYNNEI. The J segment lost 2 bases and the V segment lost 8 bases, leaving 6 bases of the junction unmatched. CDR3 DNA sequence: TGTGCCAGCGAAGGACAGGCAGGCAATCAGCCCCAGCATTTT. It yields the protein CASEGQAGNQPQHF.

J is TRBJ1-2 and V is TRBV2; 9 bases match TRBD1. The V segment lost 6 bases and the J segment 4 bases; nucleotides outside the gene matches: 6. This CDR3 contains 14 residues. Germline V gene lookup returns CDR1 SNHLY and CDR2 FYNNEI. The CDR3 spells CASSARDRAYGYTF. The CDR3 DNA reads TGTGCCAGCAGCGCCAGGGACAGGGCCTATGGCTACACCTTC.

The CDR3 loop is CASTEPWNTIYF. The CDR3 nucleotides are TGTGCCAGCACCGAGCCCTGGAACACCATATATTTT. The chain carries TRBV11-2 and TRBJ1-3; no reliable D call. CDR3 length: 12 amino acids. V was pared by 7 bases and J by 7 bases, with 11 bases between. Germline lookup yields CDR1 SGHAT and CDR2 FQNNGV.

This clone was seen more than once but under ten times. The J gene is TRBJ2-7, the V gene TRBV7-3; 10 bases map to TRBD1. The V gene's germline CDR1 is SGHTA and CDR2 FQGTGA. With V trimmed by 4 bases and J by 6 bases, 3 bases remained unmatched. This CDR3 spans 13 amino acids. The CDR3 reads CASSSGQGGEQYF. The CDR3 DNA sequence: TGTGCCAGCAGCTCCGGACAGGGGGGCGAGCAGTACTTC. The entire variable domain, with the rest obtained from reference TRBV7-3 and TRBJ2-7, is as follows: GAGVSQTPSNKVTEKGKYVELRCDPISGHTALYWYRQSLGQGPEFLIYFQGTGAADDSGLPNDRFFAVRPEGSVSTLKIQRTERGDSAVYLCASSSGQGGEQYFGPGTRLTVT.

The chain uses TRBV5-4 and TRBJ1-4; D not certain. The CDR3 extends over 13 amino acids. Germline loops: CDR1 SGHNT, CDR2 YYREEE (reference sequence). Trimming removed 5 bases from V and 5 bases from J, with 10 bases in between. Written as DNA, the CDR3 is TGTGCCAGCAGGGTGGAGGGAAATGAAAAACTGTTTTTT. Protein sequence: CASRVEGNEKLFF.

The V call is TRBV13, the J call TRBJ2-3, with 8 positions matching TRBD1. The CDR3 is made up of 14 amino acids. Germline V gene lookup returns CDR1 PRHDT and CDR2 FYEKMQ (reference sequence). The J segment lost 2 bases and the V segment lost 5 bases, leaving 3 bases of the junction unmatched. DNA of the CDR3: TGTGCCAGCAGCCTGACAGGGGACACAGATACGCAGTATTTT. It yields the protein CASSLTGDTDTQYF.

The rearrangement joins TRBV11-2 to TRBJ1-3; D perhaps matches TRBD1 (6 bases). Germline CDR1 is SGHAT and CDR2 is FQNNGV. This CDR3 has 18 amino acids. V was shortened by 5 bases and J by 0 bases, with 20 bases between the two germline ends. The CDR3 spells CASSPGTIATYSGNTIYF. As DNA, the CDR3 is TGTGCCAGCAGCCCGGGGACAATAGCTACCTACTCTGGAAACACCATATATTTT.

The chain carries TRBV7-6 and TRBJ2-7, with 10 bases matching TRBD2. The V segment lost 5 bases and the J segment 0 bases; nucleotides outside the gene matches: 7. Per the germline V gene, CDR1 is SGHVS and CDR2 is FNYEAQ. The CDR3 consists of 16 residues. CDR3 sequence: CASSPTPSGSSYEQYF. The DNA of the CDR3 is TGTGCCAGCAGCCCCACACCTAGCGGGAGCTCCTACGAGCAGTACTTC.

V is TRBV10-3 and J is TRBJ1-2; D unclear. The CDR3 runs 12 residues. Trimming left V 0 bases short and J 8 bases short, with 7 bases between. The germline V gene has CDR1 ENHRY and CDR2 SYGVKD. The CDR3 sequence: CAISESTGGYTF. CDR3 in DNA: TGTGCCATCAGTGAGTCGACCGGGGGCTACACCTTC.

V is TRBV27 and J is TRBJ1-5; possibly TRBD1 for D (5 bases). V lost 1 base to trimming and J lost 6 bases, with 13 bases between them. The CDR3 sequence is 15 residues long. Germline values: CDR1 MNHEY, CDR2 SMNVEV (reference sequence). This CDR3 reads CASSLFVGGGQPQHF. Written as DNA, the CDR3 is TGTGCCAGCAGTTTATTTGTGGGGGGAGGTCAGCCCCAGCATTTT.

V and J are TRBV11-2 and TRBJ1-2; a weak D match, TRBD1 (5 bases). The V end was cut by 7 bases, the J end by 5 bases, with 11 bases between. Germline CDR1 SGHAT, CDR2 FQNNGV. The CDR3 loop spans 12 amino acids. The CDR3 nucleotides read TGTGCCAGCACCCAGGGTCGTTATGGCTACACCTTC. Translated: CASTQGRYGYTF.

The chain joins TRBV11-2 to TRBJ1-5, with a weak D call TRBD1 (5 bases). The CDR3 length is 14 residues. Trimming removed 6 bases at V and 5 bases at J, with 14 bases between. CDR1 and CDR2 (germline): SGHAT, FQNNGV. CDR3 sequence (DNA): TGTGCCAGCAGTGGGCCCCCGGGGGATCAGCCCCAGCATTTT. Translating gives CASSGPPGDQPQHF. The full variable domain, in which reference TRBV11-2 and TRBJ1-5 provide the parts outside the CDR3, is EAGVAQSPRYKIIEKRQSVAFWCNPISGHATLYWYQQILGQGPKLLIQFQNNGVVDDSQLPKDRFSAERLKGVDSTLKIQPAKLEDSAVYLCASSGPPGDQPQHFGDGTRLSIL.